This T cell receptor (beta chain) was captured by sequencing in a study of cytomegalovirus exposure and HLA in healthy donors. For the study at large: Most donors, more than 80% of approximately 400 genotyped, fell in the Caucasian-associated ancestry cluster.

This clone was counted once. Its antigen is not identified. This CDR3 has 15 amino acids. V was trimmed by 8 bases and J by 0 bases, leaving 16 bases between them. Per germline, CDR1 KGHSH and CDR2 LQKENI. Study conclusions and caveats: Most of the CMV-associated TCR beta chains (in a later analysis) appeared to be HLA-restricted. Generally TCR sequences proved uncommon, though certain public TCRs appeared in numerous donors. As immune exposure information, only CMV serostatus was available.

The PCR used 60 Vbeta and 13 Jbeta primers. TCRdb's table, derived via immunoSEQ multiplex PCR, lists solely in-frame clones and lacks some. Here the sample spans some 130,000 clones, 73% being singletons. The chain combines TRBV18 with TRBJ1-1; weak D call: TRBD1 (5 bases). Sequencing used PBMCs. This clonotype was obtained from a woman aged 40 to 55 in good health and CMV-seronegative. The CDR3 DNA is TGTGCCAGCCCCCCAAGCACAGGCGTGAACACTGAAGCTTTCTTT. This gives the protein CASPPSTGVNTEAFF.